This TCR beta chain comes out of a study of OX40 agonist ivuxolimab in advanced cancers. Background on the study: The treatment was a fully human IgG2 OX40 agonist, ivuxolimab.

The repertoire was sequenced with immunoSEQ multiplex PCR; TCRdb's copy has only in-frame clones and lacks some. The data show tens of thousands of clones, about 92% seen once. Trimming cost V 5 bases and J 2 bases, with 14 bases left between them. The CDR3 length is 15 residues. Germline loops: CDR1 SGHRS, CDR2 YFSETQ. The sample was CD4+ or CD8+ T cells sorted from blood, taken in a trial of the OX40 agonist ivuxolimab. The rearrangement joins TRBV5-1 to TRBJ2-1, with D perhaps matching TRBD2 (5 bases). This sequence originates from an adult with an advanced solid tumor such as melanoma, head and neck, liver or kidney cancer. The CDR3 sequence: CASRVFSGTYNEQFF. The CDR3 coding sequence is TGCGCCAGCAGAGTTTTCAGCGGTACCTACAATGAGCAGTTCTTC.